This T cell receptor beta chain derives from a study of blood T cell repertoires in COVID-19. The overall study: The origin of the acute and convalescent COVID-19 samples was the United States, Italy and Spain. PBMCs, B-cell-depleted T cells, or T cells provided the cDNA or gDNA that made up the material.

How the authors handled the data: Amplified reference gene primers provided the basis for estimating nucleated cell counts. TCRdb keeps only in-frame clones here, not all; method: immunoSEQ multiplex PCR. The V and J calls and the clone size are those of that table, but D and trimming were determined from the DNA. Seen here are roughly 340,000 clones, around 87% observed once, and the top ten hold roughly 6.3%. This clone showed up just once. The sequence was collected from a woman aged 45 to 65 with COVID-19, enrolled during active disease. Input material: peripheral blood.

CDR3 amino acids: CASSEGAPSYNEQFF. The CDR3 DNA sequence: TGTGCCAGCAGTGAGGGGGCCCCCTCCTACAATGAGCAGTTCTTC. The chain couples TRBV6-1 to TRBJ2-1; TRBD1 might be the D (6 bases). This CDR3 spans 15 amino acids. The germline V and J ends were trimmed by 3 bases and 0 bases, with 9 bases remaining between them. The V gene's germline CDR1 is MNHNS and CDR2 SASEGT.